This T cell receptor (beta chain) was captured by sequencing in a study of T cells in lung cancer brain metastases. Overall study: A median roughly 350 days separated primary and brain metastasis sampling.

Details on this clone: Its antigen is not identified.

Study-wide findings and caveats: Brain metastases had fewer unique productive clones than primaries (median roughly 1,400 versus 4,700).

Germline CDR1 is SGDLS and CDR2 is YYNGEE. V lost 1 base, J lost 7 bases, and 9 bases lay in between. The CDR3 runs 13 residues. Assay used: immunoSEQ multiplex PCR; TCRdb lists only in-frame clones, some missing. The data show 3,500 to 4,500 clones, approximately 90% seen once. Either synchronous oligometastatic disease or delayed solitary brain metastasis recurrence led to resection. The sequenced sample was tumor tissue from the primary lung tumor. The gene calls are TRBV9 and TRBJ2-1; D not resolved. The sequence was collected from a man aged 60-69 years with non-small cell lung cancer. CDR3 protein: CASSVFPANEQFF. The DNA of the CDR3 is TGTGCCAGCAGCGTATTCCCGGCGAATGAGCAGTTCTTC.